This T cell receptor (beta chain) was documented in a study of resident and recirculating memory T cells in vitiligo (dated by TCRdb to about 2018). Background on the whole study: The study took epidermis from shave biopsies of two lesional and two nonlesional sites, plus PBMCs, from each of a few stable vitiligo patients for TCR beta sequencing. The human TCR beta sequencing tested whether specific clones in lesional vitiligo skin differed from clones in nonlesional skin and blood. Right before genomic DNA was extracted using the Qiagen DNeasy Blood & Tissue Kit, the samples were homogenized with no cell sorting step.

Vitiligo was considered stable when no change in lesions had been observed over the previous 6 months. To count as stable, patients also needed to show no confetti depigmentation, which is a clinical sign of active vitiligo. Any patient who had received treatment in the previous three months was excluded. Ficoll density gradient centrifugation was used to isolate PBMCs from heparinized blood, after which the PBMCs were flash-frozen. The CDR3 holds 13 amino acids from the cysteine to the phenylalanine. Left in the record is the CDR3 DNA by itself, 39 bases read in frame from the first base. V gives up 5 bases and J gives up 5 bases, and the segment between their germline ends measures 11 bases. CDR1 and CDR2 were assigned from the germline V gene as SGHRS and YFSETQ. TCR beta chains were amplified from genomic DNA using the immunoSEQ hsTCRB kit. TCR beta libraries were sequenced on an Illumina MiSeq instrument by the immunoSEQ service. On the authors' methods: The immunoSEQ Analyzer was used to analyze the repertoire data. TCRdb re-hosts the immuneACCESS table, in-frame sequences only. Its copies lack some clones; in the studies checked, an unresolved V gene accounts for under half of them, and the cause for the rest is not known. That table furnishes V, J and clone size, whereas the DNA furnished D and trimming. The sample table records tens of thousands of clones; under 95% of these occur just once. The ten largest clonotypes hold about 5% of the sample.

Overall results and qualifications from the work: Because TCR sequences were not shared across biopsy sites or across patients, the findings suggest that different lesions are infiltrated by different T cell clones, a pattern described as private specificity. No unique dominant TCR clone was detected, and variation in clonality was observed among vitiligo lesions. Mechanistic studies in the future are needed to assess how much the detected T cell clones and the human Trm pools versus Tcm pools each contribute. Even within a single patient, overlap and correlation analysis found no significant repertoire overlap between any biopsies apart from each lesion compared with itself.

Remarks on this clone: Its binding antigen is unknown. There are no base qualities to consult, and no much larger clone falls within one base.

The sequence came from a male donor with vitiligo. Sequencing input: blood. The rearranged chain carries TRBV5-1 and TRBJ2-1, with no D gene named confidently. This receptor carries the CDR3 CASSSPVDNEQFF. The sequenced DNA is TGCGCCAGCAGTTCCCCGGTTGACAATGAGCAGTTCTTC.